Sequencing of this T cell receptor beta chain was carried out in a study of T cell responses to AZD1222 COVID-19 vaccine. Across the study: Recipients boosted at about 4 weeks or about 12 weeks are pooled. General observations from the study: Nearly half of the spike-specific TCRs reportedly recognize variant regions that carry no mutations.

Details on this clone: The antigen remains undetermined.

This CDR3 contains 15 residues. The trim removed 5 bases at V and 7 bases at J, leaving 10 bases unmatched. Germline assignment: CDR1 SGHTA and CDR2 FQGNSA. This table comes from immunoSEQ multiplex PCR, and its TCRdb copy is limited to in-frame clones, with some not included. This sample carries 120,000 or so clones, 91% of them seen once, and the ten largest clones take around 2.8%. The TCR comes from an adult in good health. This material consisted of peripheral blood, taken on day 0 of AZD1222 vaccination. The V gene is TRBV7-2, the J gene TRBJ2-1, with TRBD1 identical over 8 bases. CDR3 protein: CASSLDRASVNEQFF. DNA for the CDR3: TGTGCCAGCAGCCTGGACAGGGCCTCTGTAAATGAGCAGTTCTTC. Full variable domain (outside the CDR3, taken from reference TRBV7-2 and TRBJ2-1): GAGVSQSPSNKVTEKGKDVELRCDPISGHTALYWYRQSLGQGLEFLIYFQGNSAPDKSGLPSDRFSAERTGGSVSTLTIQRTQQEDSAVYLCASSLDRASVNEQFFGPGTRLTVL.